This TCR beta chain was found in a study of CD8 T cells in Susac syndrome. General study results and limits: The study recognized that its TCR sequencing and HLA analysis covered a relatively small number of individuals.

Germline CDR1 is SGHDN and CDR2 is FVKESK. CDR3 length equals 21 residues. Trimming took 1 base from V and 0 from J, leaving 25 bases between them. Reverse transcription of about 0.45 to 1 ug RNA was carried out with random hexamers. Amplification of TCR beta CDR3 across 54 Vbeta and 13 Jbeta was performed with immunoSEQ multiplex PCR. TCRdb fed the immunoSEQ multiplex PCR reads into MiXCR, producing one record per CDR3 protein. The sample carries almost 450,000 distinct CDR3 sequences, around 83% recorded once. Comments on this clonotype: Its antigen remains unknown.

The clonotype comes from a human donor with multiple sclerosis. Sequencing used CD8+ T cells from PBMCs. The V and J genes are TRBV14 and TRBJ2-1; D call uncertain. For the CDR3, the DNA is TGTGCCAGCAGCCAAGTTTTTCGCGGCGGCCCGACGGAGAGCTCCTACAATGAGCAGTTCTTC. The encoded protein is CASSQVFRGGPTESSYNEQFF.